This TCR beta chain was recovered during a study of shared clonotypes between healthy human individuals. Each sample came from a Caucasian adult donor living in Nashville, Tennessee. Subsets obtained from CD4+ cells comprised CD45RA+ naive and CD45RA-negative memory cells. Study findings and constraints: Rarefaction showed sorted-subset sequencing was incomplete despite large depth.

A remark on this clone: Its antigen is unidentified.

Sequencing was performed with immunoSEQ multiplex PCR; in TCRdb, only in-frame clones are kept and a portion is missing. In the table there are 1.6 million or so clones, around 97% of which are singletons. Trimming removed 5 bases from V and 8 bases from J; junction bases left unmatched: 10. CDR3 length equals 14 residues. Germline lookup yields CDR1 MDHEN and CDR2 SYDVKM. V is TRBV28 and J is TRBJ1-2; TRBD1 matches 8 bases. This clonotype originated in a man aged 30-40 years in good health. The sample comprised naive CD4+ T cells sorted from blood. Sample subset: CD45RA+ positively selected. CDR3 coding DNA: TGTGCCAGCAGTCCGGGACAGGCCCATATCGGCTACACCTTC. This encodes CASSPGQAHIGYTF.